Listed below are T cell receptor beta chains from one sample, sequenced in a study of blood T cell repertoires in COVID-19. Profiling relied on immunoSEQ multiplex PCR, and the TCRdb table lists in-frame clones only, not all of them. The table has 360,000 or so clones, 85% to 90% seen once. Source material: peripheral blood. These TCRs come from a man younger than 35 with active or convalescent COVID-19. Both conserved end residues are part of each CDR3. The D gene is left open where the match is weak. A clone size is listed for some rows: how often the clone was seen (once, few, many), or a class if it is expanded.

length	D	size	V	J	DNA	CDR3
16	.	.	TRBV19	TRBJ2-1	TGTGCCACTACGAGTAGAGCAACCTCCCTAAGGGGGGAGCAGTTCTTC	CATTSRATSLRGEQFF
15	.	.	TRBV15	TRBJ1-5	TGTGCCACCAGCAGAGTACAAGTCAGCAATCAGCCCCAGCATTTT	CATSRVQVSNQPQHF
13	TRBD2	.	TRBV11-1	TRBJ2-3	TGTGCCAGCAGCCAGACTAGCGTGGGGGCGCAGTATTTT	CASSQTSVGAQYF
17	.	.	TRBV7-2	TRBJ1-6	TGTGCCAGCAGCGGGCAGGGCGTTAGTGTATCCAATTCACCCCTCCACTTT	CASSGQGVSVSNSPLHF
14	TRBD1	.	TRBV11-2	TRBJ2-7	TGTGCCAGCAGCTTTTTTCAGGGGGCCTACGAGCAGTACTTC	CASSFFQGAYEQYF
15	TRBD1	.	TRBV7-9	TRBJ2-1	TGTGCCAGCAGCTCCTCCGGGACAGTATACAATGAGCAGTTCTTC	CASSSSGTVYNEQFF
13	.	few	TRBV5-1	TRBJ2-1	TGCGCCAGCAGCTTCTCCAGGGGATATGAGCAGTTCTTC	CASSFSRGYEQFF
16	TRBD1	.	TRBV11-2	TRBJ2-7	TGTGCCAGCAGCTACGAAGGGACAGTGGTCTCCTACGAGCAGTACTTC	CASSYEGTVVSYEQYF
15	.	.	TRBV7-3	TRBJ2-1	TGTGCCAGCAGCTTACGGGGTTTCTCCTACAATGAGCAGTTCTTC	CASSLRGFSYNEQFF
15	TRBD1	.	TRBV5-1	TRBJ1-2	TGCGCCAGCAGCCCCGACAGGGGAACGGACTATGGCTACACCTTC	CASSPDRGTDYGYTF
18	.	.	TRBV4-3	TRBJ2-6	TGCGCCAGCAGCCAAGATAAGGGGATAGGCTCTGGGGCCAACGTGCTGACTTTC	CASSQDKGIGSGANVLTF
15	.	.	TRBV27	TRBJ2-1	TGTGCCAGCAGTTCTGGCGGGACCTCCTACAATGAGCAGTTCTTC	CASSSGGTSYNEQFF
15	.	.	TRBV5-1	TRBJ2-5	TGCGCCAGCAGCTTCGGTGACAGTGCTAAGGAGACCCAGTACTTC	CASSFGDSAKETQYF
13	TRBD1	.	TRBV6-6	TRBJ1-6	TGTGCCAGTCAGGGGGCGCCGGATTCACCCCTCCACTTT	CASQGAPDSPLHF
14	.	.	TRBV28	TRBJ1-1	TGTGCCAGCAGTTTCCCAACAGGGCGCACTGAAGCTTTCTTT	CASSFPTGRTEAFF
14	TRBD1	.	TRBV28	TRBJ1-2	TGTGCCAGCAGTTTAGGGGGACAGGCCTATGGCTACACCTTC	CASSLGGQAYGYTF
15	.	.	TRBV6-5	TRBJ1-4	TGTGCCAGCAGTCCTCTGGGGGGACCTAATGAAAAACTGTTTTTT	CASSPLGGPNEKLFF
14	.	once	TRBV7-2	TRBJ1-6	TGTGCCAGCAGCTTAGGGGACAAAGGTTCACCCCTCCACTTT	CASSLGDKGSPLHF
14	TRBD2	.	TRBV11-3	TRBJ2-1	TGTGCCAGCAGCCCAGGGACTAGCGTAGGTGAGCAGTTCTTC	CASSPGTSVGEQFF
16	.	once	TRBV15	TRBJ2-3	TGTGCCACCAGCAGAGATCCCCCAACTAGTGTGGATACGCAGTATTTT	CATSRDPPTSVDTQYF
15	.	.	TRBV15	TRBJ2-7	TGTGCCACCAGCAGCCGGAGGGCAGGGTTGGGGGAGCAGTACTTC	CATSSRRAGLGEQYF
14	TRBD1	.	TRBV7-2	TRBJ2-3	TGTGCCAGCAGCCCGGGACAGCGGACGGATACGCAGTATTTT	CASSPGQRTDTQYF
15	.	.	TRBV5-1	TRBJ1-1	TGCGCCAGCAAATCTGGTCTTCACATGAACACTGAAGCTTTCTTT	CASKSGLHMNTEAFF
16	TRBD1	.	TRBV9	TRBJ2-2	TGTGCCAGCAGCGGCCGAGGACAGGGGGCATCCGGGGAGCTGTTTTTT	CASSGRGQGASGELFF
14	.	.	TRBV18	TRBJ1-2	TGTGCCAGCTCACCCCGGGAGGAACACTATGGCTACACCTTC	CASSPREEHYGYTF
14	.	.	TRBV11-2	TRBJ2-5	TGTGCCAGCAGCTTAGGAACGGAGGGAGAGACCCAGTACTTC	CASSLGTEGETQYF
16	.	.	TRBV6-1	TRBJ1-5	TGTGCCAGCAGTGGAGACAGATTTGTGATTAATCAGCCCCAGCATTTT	CASSGDRFVINQPQHF
12	.	once	TRBV7-9	TRBJ2-3	TGTGCCAGCAGCCCCATTACAGATACGCAGTATTTT	CASSPITDTQYF
14	.	once	TRBV4-3	TRBJ1-1	TGCGCCAGCAGCCAAGTCGGGAGGAACACTGAAGCTTTCTTT	CASSQVGRNTEAFF
15	TRBD1	.	TRBV7-6	TRBJ2-2	TGTGCCAGCAGCTTAGGTGGACAGGGCTTTCGGGAGCTGTTTTTT	CASSLGGQGFRELFF
15	TRBD1	.	TRBV10-3	TRBJ1-5	TGTGCCATCAGTGACAGGGACAGGGAGAATCAGCCCCAGCATTTT	CAISDRDRENQPQHF
13	TRBD1	.	TRBV28	TRBJ2-7	TGTGCCAGCAGTCTAGTACAGGGGTACGAGCAGTACTTC	CASSLVQGYEQYF
16	TRBD1	.	TRBV7-2	TRBJ2-2	TGTGCCAGCAGCTCCGGGACAGGGGCGGCCACCGGGGAGCTGTTTTTT	CASSSGTGAATGELFF
13	TRBD1	.	TRBV20-1	TRBJ2-7	TGCAGTGCTAGTGGACAGGGGGCGCGGGAGCAGTACTTC	CSASGQGAREQYF
12	TRBD1	once	TRBV6-5	TRBJ2-7	TGTGCCACCAATCAGGGGGCCCACGAGCAGTACTTC	CATNQGAHEQYF
15	.	.	TRBV7-8	TRBJ1-2	TGTGCCAGCAGCTTAGAGTCGAAGGGGATGAGTGGCTACACCTTC	CASSLESKGMSGYTF
13	TRBD1	.	TRBV28	TRBJ2-7	TGTGCCAGCAGGGGACAGGGTCGGTACGAGCAGTACTTC	CASRGQGRYEQYF
15	TRBD1	medium-sized	TRBV15	TRBJ1-6	TGTGCCACCAGCAGAGGGACAGGGGATAATTCACCCCTCCACTTT	CATSRGTGDNSPLHF
15	TRBD2	once	TRBV6-5	TRBJ2-3	TGTGCCAGCCGCCGACTAGCGGGAGGCACAGATACGCAGTATTTT	CASRRLAGGTDTQYF
15	.	.	TRBV30	TRBJ2-7	TGTGCCTGGACCCTCGGCGGGGGCTTTACCTACGAGCAGTACTTC	CAWTLGGGFTYEQYF
16	TRBD2	.	TRBV28	TRBJ2-7	TGTGCCAGCAGTTTAATGGAAAGATCTAGCGGCTACGAGCAGTACTTC	CASSLMERSSGYEQYF
13	TRBD2	once	TRBV5-1	TRBJ2-1	TGCGCCAGCAGCTTGGGACTAGCGGAGGGCAAGGTCTTC	CASSLGLAEGKVF
17	.	once	TRBV14	TRBJ2-7	TGTGCCAGCAGCCAATATCGACTGACAGCGAGCTCCTACGAGCAGTACTTC	CASSQYRLTASSYEQYF
12	.	.	TRBV28	TRBJ1-1	TGTGCCAGCAGTCAAATGAACACTGAAGCTTTCTTT	CASSQMNTEAFF
15	TRBD1	.	TRBV7-6	TRBJ1-1	TGTGCCAGCAGCTTAGAGGACAGGGCAGTCGCTGAAGCTTTCTTT	CASSLEDRAVAEAFF